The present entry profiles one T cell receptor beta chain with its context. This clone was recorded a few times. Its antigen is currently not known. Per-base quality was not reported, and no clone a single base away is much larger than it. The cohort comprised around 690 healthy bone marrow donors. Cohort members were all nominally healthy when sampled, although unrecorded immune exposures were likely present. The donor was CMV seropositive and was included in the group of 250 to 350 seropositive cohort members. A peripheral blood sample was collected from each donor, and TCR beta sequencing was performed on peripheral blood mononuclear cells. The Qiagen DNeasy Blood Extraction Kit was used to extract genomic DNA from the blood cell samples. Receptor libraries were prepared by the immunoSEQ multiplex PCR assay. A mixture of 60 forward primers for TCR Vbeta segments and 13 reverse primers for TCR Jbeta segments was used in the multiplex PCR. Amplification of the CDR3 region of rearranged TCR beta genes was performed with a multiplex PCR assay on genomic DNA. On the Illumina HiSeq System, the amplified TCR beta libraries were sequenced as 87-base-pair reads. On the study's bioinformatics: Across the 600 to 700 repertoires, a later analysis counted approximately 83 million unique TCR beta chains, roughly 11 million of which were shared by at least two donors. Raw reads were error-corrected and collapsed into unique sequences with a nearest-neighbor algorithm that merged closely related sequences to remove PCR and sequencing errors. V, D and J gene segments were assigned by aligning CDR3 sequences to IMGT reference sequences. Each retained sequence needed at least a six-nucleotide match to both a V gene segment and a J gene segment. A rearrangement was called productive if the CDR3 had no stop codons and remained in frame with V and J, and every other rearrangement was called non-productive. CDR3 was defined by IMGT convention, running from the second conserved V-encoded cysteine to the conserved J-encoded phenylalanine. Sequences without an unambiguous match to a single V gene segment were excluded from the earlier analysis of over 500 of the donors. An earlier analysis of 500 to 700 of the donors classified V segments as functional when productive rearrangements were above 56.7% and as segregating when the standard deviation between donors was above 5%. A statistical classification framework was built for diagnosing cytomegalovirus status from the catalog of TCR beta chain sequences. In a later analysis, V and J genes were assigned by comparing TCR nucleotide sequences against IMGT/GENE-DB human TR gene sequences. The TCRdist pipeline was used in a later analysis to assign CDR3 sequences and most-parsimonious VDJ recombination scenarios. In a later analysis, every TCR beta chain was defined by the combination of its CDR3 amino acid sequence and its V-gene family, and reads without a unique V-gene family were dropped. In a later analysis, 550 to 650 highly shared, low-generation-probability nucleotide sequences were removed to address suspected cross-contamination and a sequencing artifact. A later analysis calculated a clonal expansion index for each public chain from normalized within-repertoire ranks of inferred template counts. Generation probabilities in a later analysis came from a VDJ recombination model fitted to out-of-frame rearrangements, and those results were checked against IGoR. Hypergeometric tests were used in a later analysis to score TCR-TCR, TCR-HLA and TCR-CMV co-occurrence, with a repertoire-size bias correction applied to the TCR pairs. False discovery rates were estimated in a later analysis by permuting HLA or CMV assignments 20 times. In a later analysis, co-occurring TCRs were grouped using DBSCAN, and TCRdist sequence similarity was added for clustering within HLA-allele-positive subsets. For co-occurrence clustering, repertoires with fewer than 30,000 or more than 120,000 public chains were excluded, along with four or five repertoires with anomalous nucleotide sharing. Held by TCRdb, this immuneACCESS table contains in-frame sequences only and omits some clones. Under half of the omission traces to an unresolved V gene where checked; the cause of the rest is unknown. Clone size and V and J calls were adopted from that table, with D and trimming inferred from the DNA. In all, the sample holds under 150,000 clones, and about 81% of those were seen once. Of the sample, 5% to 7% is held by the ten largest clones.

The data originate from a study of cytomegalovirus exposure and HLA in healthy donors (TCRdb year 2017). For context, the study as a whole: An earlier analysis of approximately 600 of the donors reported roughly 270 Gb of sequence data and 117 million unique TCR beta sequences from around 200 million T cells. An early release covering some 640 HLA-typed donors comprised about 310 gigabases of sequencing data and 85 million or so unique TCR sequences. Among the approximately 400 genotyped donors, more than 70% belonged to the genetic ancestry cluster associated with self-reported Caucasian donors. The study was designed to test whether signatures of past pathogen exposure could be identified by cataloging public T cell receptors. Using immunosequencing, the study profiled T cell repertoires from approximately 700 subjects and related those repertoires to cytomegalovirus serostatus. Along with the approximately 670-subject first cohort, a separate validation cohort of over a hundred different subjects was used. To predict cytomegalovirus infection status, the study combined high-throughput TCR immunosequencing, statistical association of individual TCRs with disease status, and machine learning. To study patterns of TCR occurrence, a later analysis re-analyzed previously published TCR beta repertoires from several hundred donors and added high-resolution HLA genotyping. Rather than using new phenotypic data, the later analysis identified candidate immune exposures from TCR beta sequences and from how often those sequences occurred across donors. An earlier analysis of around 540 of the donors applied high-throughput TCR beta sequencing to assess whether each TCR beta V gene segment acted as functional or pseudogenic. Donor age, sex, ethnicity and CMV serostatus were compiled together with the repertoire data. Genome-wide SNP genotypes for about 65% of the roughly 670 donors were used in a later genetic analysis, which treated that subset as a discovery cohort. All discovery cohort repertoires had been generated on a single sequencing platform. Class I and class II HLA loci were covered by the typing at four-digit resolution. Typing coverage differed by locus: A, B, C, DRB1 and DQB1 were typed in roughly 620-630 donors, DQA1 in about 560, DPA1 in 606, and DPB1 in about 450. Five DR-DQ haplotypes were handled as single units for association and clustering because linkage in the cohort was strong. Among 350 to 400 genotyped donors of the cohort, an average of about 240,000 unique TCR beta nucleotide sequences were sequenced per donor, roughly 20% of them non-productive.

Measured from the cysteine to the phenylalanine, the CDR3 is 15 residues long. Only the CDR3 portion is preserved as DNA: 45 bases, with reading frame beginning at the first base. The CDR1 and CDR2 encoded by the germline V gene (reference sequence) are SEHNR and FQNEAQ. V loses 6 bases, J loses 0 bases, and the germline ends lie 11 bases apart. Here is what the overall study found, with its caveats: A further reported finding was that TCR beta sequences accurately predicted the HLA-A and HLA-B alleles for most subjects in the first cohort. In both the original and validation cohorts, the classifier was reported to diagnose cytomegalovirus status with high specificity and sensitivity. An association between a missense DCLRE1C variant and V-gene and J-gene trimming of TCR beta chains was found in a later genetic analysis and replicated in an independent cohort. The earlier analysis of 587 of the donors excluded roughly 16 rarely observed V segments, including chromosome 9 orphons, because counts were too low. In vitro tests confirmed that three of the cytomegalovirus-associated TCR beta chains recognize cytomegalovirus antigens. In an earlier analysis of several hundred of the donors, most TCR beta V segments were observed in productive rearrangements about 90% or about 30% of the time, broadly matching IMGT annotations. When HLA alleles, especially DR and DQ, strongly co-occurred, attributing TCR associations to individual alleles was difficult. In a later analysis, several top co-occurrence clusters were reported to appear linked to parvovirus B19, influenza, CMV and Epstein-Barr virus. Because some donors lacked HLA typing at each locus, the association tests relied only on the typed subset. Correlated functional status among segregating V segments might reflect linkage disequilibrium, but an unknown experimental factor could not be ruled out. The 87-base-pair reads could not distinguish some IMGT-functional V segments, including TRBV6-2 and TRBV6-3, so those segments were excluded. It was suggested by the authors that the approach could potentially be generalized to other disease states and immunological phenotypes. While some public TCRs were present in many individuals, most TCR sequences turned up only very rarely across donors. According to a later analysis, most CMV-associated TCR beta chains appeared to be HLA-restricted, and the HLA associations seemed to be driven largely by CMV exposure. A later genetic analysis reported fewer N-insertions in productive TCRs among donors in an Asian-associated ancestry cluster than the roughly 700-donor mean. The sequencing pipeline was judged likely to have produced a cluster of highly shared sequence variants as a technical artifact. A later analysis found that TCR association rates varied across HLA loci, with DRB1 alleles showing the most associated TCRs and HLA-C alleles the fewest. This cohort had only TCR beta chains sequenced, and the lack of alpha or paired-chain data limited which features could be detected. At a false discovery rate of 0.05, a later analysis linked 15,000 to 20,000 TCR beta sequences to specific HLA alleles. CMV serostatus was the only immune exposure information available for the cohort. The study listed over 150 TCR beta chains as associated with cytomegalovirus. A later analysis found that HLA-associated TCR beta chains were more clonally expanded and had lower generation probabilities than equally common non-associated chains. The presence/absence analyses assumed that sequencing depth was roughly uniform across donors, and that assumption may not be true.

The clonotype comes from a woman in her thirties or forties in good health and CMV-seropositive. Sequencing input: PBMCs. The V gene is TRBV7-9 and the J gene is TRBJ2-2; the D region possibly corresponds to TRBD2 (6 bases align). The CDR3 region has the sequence CASRNSGANTGELFF. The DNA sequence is TGTGCCAGCAGGAATAGCGGAGCGAACACCGGGGAGCTGTTTTTT.